The clone carrying this T cell receptor beta chain appeared a single time. Its antigen remains unidentified. Per the original data handling: ImmunoSEQ output lacked quality scores and full-length reads, limiting matched filtering. The method was immunoSEQ multiplex PCR; TCRdb's version includes in-frame clones alone and lacks a portion of them. V and J calls and clone size come straight from that table; D and trimming were deduced from the DNA. The sample includes about half a million clones, 81% of them seen just once. These data belong to a study of shared clonotypes between healthy human individuals. Study-level results: An expected dependence of interdonor clonotype sharing on sequencing depth was noted.

J was trimmed by 4 bases and V by 4 bases; bases with no gene match: 11. From germline, CDR1 is KGHSH and CDR2 LQKENI. CDR3 length: 17 residues. The sequence derives from a middle-aged woman in good health. Some clones in this sample may be carry-over from other donors' samples. The rearrangement uses TRBV18 and TRBJ2-7; 12 bases map to TRBD1. Sequencing used PBMCs. CDR3 sequence reads: CASSREGTGQGAYEQYF. CDR3 nucleotide sequence: TGTGCCAGCTCACGGGAAGGAACGGGACAGGGGGCGTACGAGCAGTACTTC.